The 17 T cell receptor beta chains below were found in one sample sequenced in a study of cytomegalovirus exposure and HLA in healthy donors. It was with 60 Vbeta and 13 Jbeta primers that the PCR ran. Sequencing was performed with immunoSEQ multiplex PCR; in TCRdb, only in-frame clones are kept and a portion is missing. The sample lists around 85,000 clones, less than 85% occurring once. The sample consisted of PBMCs. Receptors were obtained from a man in his 60s in good health and CMV-seronegative.

The V and J genes are TRBV9 and TRBJ2-5; TRBD2 might be the D (5 bases). Germline loops: CDR1 SGDLS, CDR2 YYNGEE. V was cut by 1 base and J by 4 bases, with 11 bases left in between. The CDR3 loop spans 14 amino acids. DNA of the CDR3: TGTGCCAGCAGCGTATCGGGGTTGGGAGAGACCCAGTACTTC. Its protein product is CASSVSGLGETQYF.

This clone turned up a few times. This chain uses TRBV5-6 with TRBJ1-3; D not resolved. V lost 3 bases and J lost 2, with 9 bases in between. The CDR3 has 14 amino acids. Per germline, CDR1 SGHDT and CDR2 YYEEEE. CDR3 nucleotide sequence: TGTGCCAGCAGCTCCACGGGAGCTGGAAACACCATATATTTT. Translated: CASSSTGAGNTIYF.

The rearrangement joins TRBV6-6 to TRBJ1-2; D is perhaps TRBD1 (6 bases). The length of the CDR3 is 15 residues. Germline-derived CDR1 and CDR2 are MNHNY and SVGAGI (reference sequence). Trimming cost V 0 bases and J 4 bases, with 12 bases left between them. Here the CDR3 reads CASSYSAGVGYGYTF. DNA for the CDR3: TGTGCCAGCAGTTACTCGGCAGGGGTGGGCTATGGCTACACCTTC.

The V gene is TRBV6-1, the J gene TRBJ2-7, with 7 bases matching TRBD1. This CDR3 contains 15 residues. CDR1 and CDR2 (germline): MNHNS, SASEGT. The V and J ends lost 5 bases and 4 bases, in that order; junction bases with no gene match: 11. The CDR3 sequence: CASSSRSGQLYEQYF. The CDR3 DNA follows: TGTGCCAGCAGTAGCAGGTCGGGACAGTTGTACGAGCAGTACTTC.

The CDR3 spells CASTINGGSGNTIYF. The CDR3 nucleotides are TGTGCCAGCACCATTAACGGGGGCTCTGGAAACACCATATATTTT. The chain has TRBV5-5 and TRBJ1-3, with D maybe TRBD1 (5 bases). CDR3 length: 15 residues. The V gene's germline CDR1 is SGHKS and CDR2 YYEKEE (reference sequence). V lost 6 bases to trimming and J lost 0 bases, with 13 bases between them.

The V call is TRBV7-9, the J call TRBJ2-1; TRBD2 aligns across 11 bases. J lost 3 bases, V lost 5 bases, and 3 bases had no gene match. The CDR3 consists of 15 residues. CDR1 and CDR2 (germline): SEHNR, FQNEAQ (reference sequence). The CDR3, as DNA: TGTGCCAGCAGCCAGGGACTAGCGGACTACAATGAGCAGTTCTTC. Protein product: CASSQGLADYNEQFF.

This sequence joins TRBV27 and TRBJ1-1; TRBD1 matches 7 bases. The CDR3 extends over 14 amino acids. The junction had 3 bases not matched to a gene; V was cut back by 2 bases and J by 3 bases. Germline V CDR1 and CDR2: MNHEY, SMNVEV (reference sequence). CDR3 sequence reads: CASSLRGPYTEAFF. The CDR3, as DNA: TGTGCCAGCAGTTTAAGGGGGCCGTACACTGAAGCTTTCTTT.

The J gene is TRBJ1-3, the V gene TRBV5-1; D possibly corresponds to TRBD1 (5 bases). V dropped 5 bases and J dropped 1 base, with 13 bases sitting between them. The germline V gene has CDR1 SGHRS and CDR2 YFSETQ. The CDR3 consists of 15 residues. CDR3 DNA sequence: TGCGCCAGCAGAACTAGCCCAGGGTCTGGAAACACCATATATTTT. Translation gives CASRTSPGSGNTIYF.

The CDR3 region has the DNA TGTGCCAGCAGTTACTCGCTGCGGGTACAGCCCCAGCATTTT. This encodes CASSYSLRVQPQHF. This chain uses TRBV6-6 with TRBJ1-5; D not resolved. The CDR3 has 14 amino acids. CDR1 and CDR2 from the germline V gene are MNHNY and SVGAGI (reference sequence). The germline V and J ends were trimmed by 0 bases and 7 bases, with 10 bases remaining between them.

V usage is TRBV6-5 and J usage is TRBJ2-7; weak D call: TRBD2 (6 bases). V dropped 6 bases and J dropped 3 bases, with 12 bases sitting between them. CDR1 MNHEY and CDR2 SVGAGI come from the germline V gene. CDR3 size: 13 residues. CDR3 nucleotides: TGTGCCAGCAGAACGACCGGGGGCTACGAGCAGTACTTC. It encodes CASRTTGGYEQYF.

In this sample, this clone turned up a few times. V usage is TRBV6-6 and J usage is TRBJ2-3; a possible D gene is TRBD2 (6 bases). The V end was cut by 5 bases, the J end by 2 bases, with 14 bases between. The CDR3 loop spans 15 amino acids. From germline, CDR1 is MNHNY and CDR2 SVGAGI (reference sequence). The DNA of the CDR3 is TGTGCCAGCAGTCAAAATAGACTAGACACAGATACGCAGTATTTT. Residues: CASSQNRLDTDTQYF.

This clone was recorded once. This sequence joins TRBV5-1 and TRBJ1-6; 8 bases are a match to TRBD1. Germline V gene sequence: CDR1 SGHRS, CDR2 YFSETQ. The V segment lost 0 bases and the J segment 8 bases; nucleotides outside the gene matches: 4. CDR3 length equals 15 residues. The CDR3 nucleotides read TGCGCCAGCAGCTTGGCCGGACAGGGCTATTCACCCCTCCACTTT. As protein: CASSLAGQGYSPLHF.

V usage is TRBV7-3 and J usage is TRBJ2-3; D gene unclear. CDR3 length: 14 residues. CDR1 is SGHTA, CDR2 FQGTGA, per germline. Trimming left V 5 bases short and J 0 bases short, with 9 bases between. The CDR3: CASSPERSTDTQYF. The CDR3 nucleotides are TGTGCCAGCAGCCCCGAGCGAAGCACAGATACGCAGTATTTT.

The chain carries TRBV19 and TRBJ2-7; 11 bases fit TRBD1. The length of the CDR3 is 15 residues. CDR1 is LNHDA, CDR2 SQIVND, per germline (reference sequence). Trimming at V came to 5 bases and at J to 4 bases, leaving 7 bases not matched to a gene. CDR3 sequence (DNA): TGTGCCAGTAGTGGCCGGGACAGGGGGTTATACGAGCAGTACTTC. This gives the protein CASSGRDRGLYEQYF.

The chain has TRBV19 and TRBJ2-5, with D tentatively TRBD1 (5 bases). In germline, CDR1 is LNHDA, CDR2 SQIVND (reference sequence). V lost 4 bases and J lost 4, with 10 bases in between. This CDR3 comprises 13 residues. CDR3 in amino acids: CASSTGHGETQYF. DNA for the CDR3: TGTGCCAGTAGTACAGGGCACGGAGAGACCCAGTACTTC.

The chain joins TRBV2 to TRBJ2-7; TRBD1 is a possible D gene (6 bases). This CDR3 region has 18 residues. Germline values: CDR1 SNHLY, CDR2 FYNNEI. V was clipped by 5 bases and J by 5 bases, with 28 bases between them. The CDR3 coding sequence is TGTGCCAGCAGTCTTGAGGGGGTCCGAACCCAGGACATCGACGAGCAGTACTTC. This translates into CASSLEGVRTQDIDEQYF. Filled out from reference TRBV2 and TRBJ2-7, the complete variable domain reads EPEVTQTPSHQVTQMGQEVILRCVPISNHLYFYWYRQILGQKVEFLVSFYNNEISEKSEIFDDQFSVERPDGSNFTLKIRSTKLEDSAMYFCASSLEGVRTQDIDEQYFGPGTRLTVT.

This clone was counted a single time. This chain links TRBV14 with TRBJ2-7; weak D call: TRBD1 (6 bases). Trimming pared 4 bases from V and 2 bases from J, leaving 9 bases between. CDR1 SGHDN and CDR2 FVKESK come from the germline V gene. The CDR3 runs to 13 residues. The CDR3 nucleotides are TGTGCCAGCAGCCCCGACAGGACCTACGAGCAGTACTTC. Translating gives CASSPDRTYEQYF.